Listed below are T cell receptor beta chains from one sample, sequenced in a study of regulatory T cells in long-lasting Graves disease. TCRdb ran MiXCR on the multiplex PCR reads and lists one entry per CDR3 protein. The top ten clones hold 14% of a sample with roughly 250,000 distinct CDR3 sequences, under 20% of them seen once. The same specimen was also included in a second study, on T cells in Graves' hyperthyroidism and ophthalmopathy.

Sequenced here: peripheral blood mononuclear cells (PBMCs), sampled at new diagnosis, from a patient treated with antithyroid drugs. Every receptor here comes from a woman aged 25-40 years with Graves disease. Both conserved end residues are part of each CDR3. Each record gives: clone size, J gene, D gene, V gene, CDR3 DNA, CDR3 protein. The D gene is left open where the match is weak. Not all rows give a size; the values are once, few, many and, for expanded clones, a class.

size: -; J: TRBJ1-2; D: -; V: TRBV19; DNA: TGTGCCAGTAGTATCGGGGTTTATTATGGCTACACCTTC; CDR3: CASSIGVYYGYTF
size: -; J: TRBJ2-1; D: -; V: TRBV5-1; DNA: TGCGCCAGCAGCTCGCCGGTCAGAACCCCCTCTCCTTACAATGAGCAGTTCTTC; CDR3: CASSSPVRTPSPYNEQFF
size: many; J: TRBJ2-1; D: TRBD1; V: TRBV11-2; DNA: TGTGCCAGCAGGGGCTACAGGGGGAACTCCTACAATGAGCAGTTCTTC; CDR3: CASRGYRGNSYNEQFF
size: many; J: TRBJ1-2; D: -; V: TRBV11-2; DNA: TGTGCCAGCAGATCCCCGGGCAGGGGACCCGAGACTGGCTATGGCTACACCTTC; CDR3: CASRSPGRGPETGYGYTF
size: many; J: TRBJ2-3; D: TRBD2; V: TRBV11-1; DNA: TGTGCCAGCAGCTCAAGGACTAGCGGGGGGGCCACAGATACGCAGTATTTT; CDR3: CASSSRTSGGATDTQYF
size: many; J: TRBJ1-6; D: TRBD1; V: TRBV2; DNA: TGTGCCAGCAGAAGGGACAGTAGTAATTCACCCCTCCACTTT; CDR3: CASRRDSSNSPLHF
size: -; J: TRBJ1-1; D: -; V: TRBV9; DNA: TGTGCCAGCAGCGCGGCCGGCGAAGCTTTCTTT; CDR3: CASSAAGEAFF
size: many; J: TRBJ1-5; D: -; V: TRBV6-1; DNA: TGTGCCAGCAGTCTCCGGGCCCCCAATCAGCCCCAGCATTTT; CDR3: CASSLRAPNQPQHF
size: many; J: TRBJ2-1; D: -; V: TRBV18; DNA: TGTGCCAGCTCTTACGGGACGCCCTCCTACAATGAGCAGTTCTTC; CDR3: CASSYGTPSYNEQFF
size: many; J: TRBJ2-5; D: -; V: TRBV7-2; DNA: TGTGCCAGCAGCTTAGCTTTCGGAACACAAGAGACCCAGTACTTC; CDR3: CASSLAFGTQETQYF
size: many; J: TRBJ1-2; D: -; V: TRBV4-1; DNA: TGCGCCAGCAGCCAAGGGTCCGGGGCAGGGAATTTCTATGGCTACACCTTC; CDR3: CASSQGSGAGNFYGYTF
size: many; J: TRBJ1-4; D: TRBD1; V: TRBV4-1; DNA: TGCGCCAGCAGCCCCCGACAGGGGATAGGAAAACTGTTTTTT; CDR3: CASSPRQGIGKLFF
size: many; J: TRBJ1-1; D: -; V: TRBV7-9; DNA: TGTGCCAGCAAACCAAACCTGGAGTTGAACACTGAAGCTTTCTTT; CDR3: CASKPNLELNTEAFF
size: many; J: TRBJ2-4; D: -; V: TRBV7-2; DNA: TGTGCCAGCAGCAGTGCACGAGGGGCCAAAAACATTCAGTACTTC; CDR3: CASSSARGAKNIQYF
size: many; J: TRBJ1-1; D: -; V: TRBV5-1; DNA: TGCGCCAGCAGCCCGTACTTGGAGGGGACGAACACTGAAGCTTTCTTT; CDR3: CASSPYLEGTNTEAFF
size: many; J: TRBJ2-3; D: -; V: TRBV7-2; DNA: TGTGCCAGCAGCTTAATGACGGGGACGTTAGCAGATACGCAGTATTTT; CDR3: CASSLMTGTLADTQYF
size: -; J: TRBJ1-2; D: -; V: TRBV7-9; DNA: TGTGCCAGCAGCTCCGCAGCGGACTATGGCTACACCTTC; CDR3: CASSSAADYGYTF
size: many; J: TRBJ1-6; D: -; V: TRBV6-2/TRBV6-3; DNA: TGTGCCAGCAGTTACGCACAGATCCTTAATTCACCCCTCCACTTT; CDR3: CASSYAQILNSPLHF
size: many; J: TRBJ2-7; D: TRBD1; V: TRBV9; DNA: TGTGCCAGCAGCACCTGGGGGGACAGGGGGGCCGAGCAGTACTTC; CDR3: CASSTWGDRGAEQYF
size: many; J: TRBJ2-5; D: TRBD2; V: TRBV20-1; DNA: TGCAGTGCTAGACGTAGCGGGGATTCGGAGACCCAGTACTTC; CDR3: CSARRSGDSETQYF
size: -; J: TRBJ1-1; D: -; V: TRBV6-1; DNA: TGTGCCAGCAGTGTCGGGGGGGTGGGCACTGAAGCTTTCTTT; CDR3: CASSVGGVGTEAFF
size: many; J: TRBJ2-7; D: TRBD1; V: TRBV12-3/TRBV12-4; DNA: TGTGCCAGCAGTCCAGGACAGGATGAACCTTACGAGCAGTACTTC; CDR3: CASSPGQDEPYEQYF
size: many; J: TRBJ2-5; D: TRBD2; V: TRBV2; DNA: TGTGCCAGCAGGATAGCGGGGGGACGGGAGACCCAGTACTTC; CDR3: CASRIAGGRETQYF
size: many; J: TRBJ1-6; D: -; V: TRBV7-9; DNA: TGTGCCAGCAGCTTAGATCAAGGGGGTGGAGGTTCACCCCTCCACTTT; CDR3: CASSLDQGGGGSPLHF
size: -; J: TRBJ2-7; D: TRBD1; V: TRBV13; DNA: TGTGCCAGCAGCTTACGGTTCAGGGACAGTAAGTACGAGCAGTACTTC; CDR3: CASSLRFRDSKYEQYF
size: many; J: TRBJ1-2; D: TRBD1; V: TRBV20-1; DNA: TGCAGTGCTAGCCGGACAGGGGATGGCTACACCTTC; CDR3: CSASRTGDGYTF
size: many; J: TRBJ2-1; D: -; V: TRBV20-1; DNA: TGCAGTGCGACCTCCCCGGACCAGTACAATGAGCAGTTCTTC; CDR3: CSATSPDQYNEQFF
size: many; J: TRBJ2-3; D: TRBD2; V: TRBV27; DNA: TGTGCCAGCAGTTCACAGCGGGGGGCCTTTCGACAGTATTTT; CDR3: CASSSQRGAFRQYF
size: many; J: TRBJ1-1; D: -; V: TRBV18; DNA: TGTGCCAGCTCACTTAACAGTAACACTGAAGCTTTCTTT; CDR3: CASSLNSNTEAFF
size: many; J: TRBJ2-3; D: TRBD2; V: TRBV5-1; DNA: TGCGCCAGCAGCAATAGCGGGGGGGCGAATACGCAGTATTTT; CDR3: CASSNSGGANTQYF
size: -; J: TRBJ2-4; D: TRBD1; V: TRBV11-1; DNA: TGCGCCAGCAGCTTGTATTTAGGAGGACAGGGGGCAGGAAACATTCAGTACTTC; CDR3: CASSLYLGGQGAGNIQYF
size: many; J: TRBJ2-7; D: -; V: TRBV5-1; DNA: TGCGCCAGCAGCACGACAGCTACCTACGAGCAGTACTTC; CDR3: CASSTTATYEQYF
size: many; J: TRBJ2-1; D: TRBD2; V: TRBV20-1; DNA: TGCAGTGCTAGTTTGGGCGGGGGGGGTTCCTACAATGAGCAGTTCTTC; CDR3: CSASLGGGGSYNEQFF
size: many; J: TRBJ1-1; D: TRBD1; V: TRBV20-1; DNA: TGCAGTGCTAGGCCAGGGACAGGCAATATGAACACTGAAGCTTTCTTT; CDR3: CSARPGTGNMNTEAFF
size: -; J: TRBJ1-1; D: -; V: TRBV25-1; DNA: TGTGCCAGCAGTGAAGGGGGCGGGAGCACTGAAGCTTTCTTT; CDR3: CASSEGGGSTEAFF
size: many; J: TRBJ2-2; D: -; V: TRBV13; DNA: TGTGCCAGCAGCTCAAGCATAAAGACAGAAACCACCGGGGAGCTGTTTTTT; CDR3: CASSSSIKTETTGELFF
size: many; J: TRBJ1-1; D: -; V: TRBV5-4; DNA: TGTGCCAGCAGATACACAGGGACCGGCACTGAAGCTTTCTTT; CDR3: CASRYTGTGTEAFF
size: many; J: TRBJ1-1; D: -; V: TRBV29-1; DNA: TGCAGCGTTGACCCTCAGGGGAACACTGAAGCTTTCTTT; CDR3: CSVDPQGNTEAFF
size: many; J: TRBJ2-1; D: -; V: TRBV28; DNA: TGTGCCAGCAGGGGGAGGAATGAGCAGTTCTTC; CDR3: CASRGRNEQFF
size: few; J: TRBJ2-7; D: TRBD2; V: TRBV5-1; DNA: TGCGCCAGCAGTCGAACCTCCGGGACTAATTTGTACGAGCAGTACTTC; CDR3: CASSRTSGTNLYEQYF
size: many; J: TRBJ2-1; D: -; V: TRBV24-1; DNA: TGTGCCACCAGTGTTTACGGGAATGAGCAGTTCTTC; CDR3: CATSVYGNEQFF
size: many; J: TRBJ1-1; D: -; V: TRBV28; DNA: TGTGCCAACAGTTTAAAGTCTAAGAACACTGAAGCTTTCTTT; CDR3: CANSLKSKNTEAFF
size: many; J: TRBJ2-3; D: -; V: TRBV28; DNA: TGTGCCAGCAGTTTCCTAGCAAGGGGGAGCACAGATACGCAGTATTTT; CDR3: CASSFLARGSTDTQYF
size: many; J: TRBJ2-1; D: -; V: TRBV20-1; DNA: TGCAGTGCTAGTAGGGGTTATGAGCAGTTCTTC; CDR3: CSASRGYEQFF
size: -; J: TRBJ2-1; D: TRBD2; V: TRBV6-2/TRBV6-3; DNA: TGTGCCAGCAGTTCGAGCGGGACTTACAATGAGCAGTTCTTC; CDR3: CASSSSGTYNEQFF
size: many; J: TRBJ1-1; D: -; V: TRBV7-3; DNA: TGTGCCAGCAGCCCAGATGGGAGCACTGAAGCTTTCTTT; CDR3: CASSPDGSTEAFF
size: -; J: TRBJ1-5; D: -; V: TRBV12-3/TRBV12-4; DNA: TGTGCCAGCATTCTTTGGGGGGTTGGGGGTAACAATCAGCCCCAGCATTTT; CDR3: CASILWGVGGNNQPQHF
size: -; J: TRBJ1-1; D: -; V: TRBV5-1; DNA: TGCGCCAGCAGCCGGAACGAAAACACTGAAGCTTTCTTT; CDR3: CASSRNENTEAFF
size: -; J: TRBJ1-1; D: TRBD1; V: TRBV7-9; DNA: TGTGCCAGCAGCCCCTCCACAGGGGCGGAAACTGAAGCTTTCTTT; CDR3: CASSPSTGAETEAFF
size: many; J: TRBJ2-3; D: -; V: TRBV19; DNA: TGTGCCAGTAGTCCTCGTTCCAGGGCGGCAGATACGCAGTATTTT; CDR3: CASSPRSRAADTQYF
size: many; J: TRBJ2-5; D: -; V: TRBV6-1; DNA: TGTGCCAGCAGTGAAGTTATGGGCTCCAGGGAGACCCAGTACTTC; CDR3: CASSEVMGSRETQYF
size: -; J: TRBJ2-1; D: -; V: TRBV5-1; DNA: TGCGCCAGCAGCTCCTCCGGGACTCCTTCCTACAATGAGCAGTTCTTC; CDR3: CASSSSGTPSYNEQFF
size: many; J: TRBJ1-4; D: -; V: TRBV20-1; DNA: TGCAGTGCTAGACTAGGGACTAACCTTAAAGAACTGTTTTTT; CDR3: CSARLGTNLKELFF
size: many; J: TRBJ2-7; D: -; V: TRBV9; DNA: TGTGCCAGCAGCGCACAAGGGGTAGGGGTGAGCTCCTACGAGCAGTACTTC; CDR3: CASSAQGVGVSSYEQYF
size: many; J: TRBJ2-1; D: TRBD2; V: TRBV3-1; DNA: TGTGCCAGCAGCCAAGAGTGGGCGGGGGGGCGCAATGAGCAGTTCTTC; CDR3: CASSQEWAGGRNEQFF
size: many; J: TRBJ1-2; D: -; V: TRBV7-9; DNA: TGTGCCAGCAGCCCAATGACCGACTACTATGGCTACACCTTC; CDR3: CASSPMTDYYGYTF